Given below is one TCR beta chain in context. Generated by immunoSEQ multiplex PCR, the TCRdb table keeps only in-frame clones and is missing some. The repertoire holds around 50,000 clones, with approximately 92% as singletons. The sample belongs to a study of T cell changes during pregnancy in multiple sclerosis. Germline V gene lookup returns CDR1 MDHEN and CDR2 SYDVKM. The J segment lost 8 bases and the V segment lost 5 bases, leaving 6 bases of the junction unmatched. The CDR3 totals 15 residues. The chain joins TRBV28 to TRBJ1-4, with 12 bases identical to TRBD1. Sequenced material: CD4+ T cells from peripheral blood mononuclear cells, taken in the third trimester of pregnancy. This clonotype was obtained from a female donor with multiple sclerosis, enrolled in a pregnancy study. CDR3 bases: TGTGCCAGCAGTCGTAGCGGGACAGGGGGCGAAAAACTGTTTTTT. The encoded protein is CASSRSGTGGEKLFF.